Included here is one T cell receptor beta chain sequence, with context. The assay was immunoSEQ multiplex PCR, and TCRdb's table has in-frame clones only and misses some. The repertoire holds approximately 29,000 clones, with roughly 80% as singletons. Trimming at V came to 5 bases and at J to 8 bases, leaving 8 bases not matched to a gene. The germline CDR1 and CDR2 sequences are LNHNV and YYDKDF (reference sequence). The CDR3 is 14 amino acids. Time point noted: blood 4 weeks post-SBRT, at nephrectomy. Treatment here: 15 Gy SBRT to primary tumor, nephrectomy 4 weeks later. Nephrectomy followed 15 Gy stereotactic body radiation by 4 weeks. The tumor was a clear cell renal cell carcinoma. These data come from a study of radiation and T cells in renal cell carcinoma.

The receptor was isolated from a man in his sixties with renal cell carcinoma. The chain carries TRBV15 and TRBJ2-1; TRBD1 matches at 8 bases. The material was blood, obtained from a patient whose treatment included radiotherapy and nephrectomy. Here the CDR3 DNA reads TGTGCCACCAGCGAATCCGGGGACAGGCATGAGCAGTTCTTC. Translated, it gives CATSESGDRHEQFF.